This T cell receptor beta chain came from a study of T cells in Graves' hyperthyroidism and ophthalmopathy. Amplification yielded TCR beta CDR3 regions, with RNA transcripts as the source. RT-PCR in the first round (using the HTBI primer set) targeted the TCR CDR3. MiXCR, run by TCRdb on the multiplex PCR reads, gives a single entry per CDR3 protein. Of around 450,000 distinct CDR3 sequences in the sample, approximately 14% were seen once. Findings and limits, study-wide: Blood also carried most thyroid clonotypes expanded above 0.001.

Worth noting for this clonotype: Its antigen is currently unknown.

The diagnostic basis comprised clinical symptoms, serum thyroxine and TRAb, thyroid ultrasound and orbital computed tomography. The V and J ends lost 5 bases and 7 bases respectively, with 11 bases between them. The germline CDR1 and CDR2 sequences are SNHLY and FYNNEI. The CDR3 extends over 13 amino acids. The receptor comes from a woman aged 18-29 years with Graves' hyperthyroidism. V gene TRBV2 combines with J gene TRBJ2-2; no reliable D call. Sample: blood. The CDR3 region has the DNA TGTGCCAGCAGTCCCCTAGGAGTCGGGGAGCTGTTTTTT. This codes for CASSPLGVGELFF.